This T cell receptor (beta chain) is from a study of cytomegalovirus exposure and HLA in healthy donors. Study-wide results and caveats: The study reported that TCR beta sequences accurately predicted HLA-A and HLA-B alleles in most subjects.

The PCR contained 60 Vbeta and 13 Jbeta primers. Method: immunoSEQ multiplex PCR; TCRdb's copy keeps in-frame clones and lacks some. Found here are about 190,000 clones, more than 75% of them singletons; the top ten hold 3.4%. Worth noting for this clone: Antigen unknown.

Germline-derived CDR1 and CDR2 are SNHLY and FYNNEI. J was trimmed by 0 bases and V by 4 bases; bases with no gene match: 1. The CDR3 has 17 residues. Sample: PBMCs. J is TRBJ2-2 and V is TRBV2, with 14 bases identical to TRBD2. The clonotype was recovered from a man aged 35-49 years in good health and CMV-seropositive. CDR3 loop: CASSGLAGGPNTGELFF. In DNA form, the CDR3 reads TGTGCCAGCAGTGGACTAGCGGGAGGGCCGAACACCGGGGAGCTGTTTTTT.